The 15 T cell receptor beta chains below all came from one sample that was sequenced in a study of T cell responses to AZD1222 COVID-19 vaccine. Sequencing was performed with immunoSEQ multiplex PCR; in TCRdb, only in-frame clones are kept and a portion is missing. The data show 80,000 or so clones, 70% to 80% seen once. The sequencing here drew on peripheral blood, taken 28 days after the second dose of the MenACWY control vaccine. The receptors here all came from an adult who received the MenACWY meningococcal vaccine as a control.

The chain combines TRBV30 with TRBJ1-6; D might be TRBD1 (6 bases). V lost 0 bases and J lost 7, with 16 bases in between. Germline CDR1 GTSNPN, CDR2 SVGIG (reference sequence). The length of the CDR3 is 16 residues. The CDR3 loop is CAWSVKTGRGNSPLHF. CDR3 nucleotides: TGTGCCTGGAGTGTAAAAACAGGGCGAGGGAATTCACCCCTCCACTTT.

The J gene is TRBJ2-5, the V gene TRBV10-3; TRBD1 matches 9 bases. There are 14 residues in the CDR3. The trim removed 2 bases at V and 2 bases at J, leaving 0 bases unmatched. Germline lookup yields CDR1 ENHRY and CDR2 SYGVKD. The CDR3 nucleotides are TGTGCCATCAGTGAGGGGACAGGGCAAGAGACCCAGTACTTC. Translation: CAISEGTGQETQYF.

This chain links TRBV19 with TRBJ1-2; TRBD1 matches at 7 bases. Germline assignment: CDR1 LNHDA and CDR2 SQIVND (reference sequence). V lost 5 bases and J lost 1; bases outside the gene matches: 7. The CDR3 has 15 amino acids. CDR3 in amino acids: CASSSGTVDNYGYTF. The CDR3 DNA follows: TGTGCCAGTAGTTCCGGGACAGTCGATAACTATGGCTACACCTTC. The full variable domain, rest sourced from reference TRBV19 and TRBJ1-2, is DGGITQSPKYLFRKEGQNVTLSCEQNLNHDAMYWYRQDPGQGLRLIYYSQIVNDFQKGDIAEGYSVSREKKESFPLTVTSAQKNPTAFYLCASSSGTVDNYGYTFGSGTRLTVV.

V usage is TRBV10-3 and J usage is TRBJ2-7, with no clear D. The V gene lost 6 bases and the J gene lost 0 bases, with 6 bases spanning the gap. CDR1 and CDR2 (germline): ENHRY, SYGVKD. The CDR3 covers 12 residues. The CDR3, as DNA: TGTGCCATCAGGGGAAGCTCCTACGAGCAGTACTTC. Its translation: CAIRGSSYEQYF.

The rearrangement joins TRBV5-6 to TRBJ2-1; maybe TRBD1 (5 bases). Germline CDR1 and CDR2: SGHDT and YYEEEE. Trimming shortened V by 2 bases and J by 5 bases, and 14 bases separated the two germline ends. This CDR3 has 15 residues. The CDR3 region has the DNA TGTGCCAGCAGCTTCGGTCAGGGAAAACACAATGAGCAGTTCTTC. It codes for CASSFGQGKHNEQFF.

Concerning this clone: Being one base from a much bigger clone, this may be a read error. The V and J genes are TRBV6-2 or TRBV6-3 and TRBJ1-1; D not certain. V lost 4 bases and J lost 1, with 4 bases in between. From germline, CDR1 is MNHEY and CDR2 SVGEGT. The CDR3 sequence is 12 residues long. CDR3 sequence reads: CASSSGNTEAFF. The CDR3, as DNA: TGTGCCAGCAGTTCAGGGAACACTGAAGCTTTCTTT.

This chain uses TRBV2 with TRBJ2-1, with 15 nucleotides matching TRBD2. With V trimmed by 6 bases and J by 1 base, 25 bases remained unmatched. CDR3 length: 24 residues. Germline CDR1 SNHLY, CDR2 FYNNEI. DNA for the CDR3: TGTGCCAGCAGGAACCACGCCGGGACTAGCGGGAGGAGTGGGGGTGGTCGGTCCTACAATGAGCAGTTCTTC. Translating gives CASRNHAGTSGRSGGGRSYNEQFF.

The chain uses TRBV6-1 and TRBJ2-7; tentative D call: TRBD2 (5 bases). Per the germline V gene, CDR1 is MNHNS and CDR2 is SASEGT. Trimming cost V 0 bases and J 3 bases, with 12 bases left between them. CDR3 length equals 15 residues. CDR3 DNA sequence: TGTGCCAGCAGTGAAGCGCTTACAGCGGACTACGAGCAGTACTTC. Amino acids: CASSEALTADYEQYF.

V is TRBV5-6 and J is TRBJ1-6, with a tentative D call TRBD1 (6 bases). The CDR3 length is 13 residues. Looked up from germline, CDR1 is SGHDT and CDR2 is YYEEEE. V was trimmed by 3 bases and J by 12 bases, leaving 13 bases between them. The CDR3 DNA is TGTGCCAGCAGCTCCCGGGGGGCAGGACCCCTCCACTTT. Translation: CASSSRGAGPLHF.

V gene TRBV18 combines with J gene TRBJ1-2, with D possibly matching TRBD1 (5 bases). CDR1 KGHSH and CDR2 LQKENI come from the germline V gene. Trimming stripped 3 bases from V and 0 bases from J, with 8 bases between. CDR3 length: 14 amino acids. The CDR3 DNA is TGTGCCAGCTCACCCAGGGAATCTAACTATGGCTACACCTTC. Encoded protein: CASSPRESNYGYTF.

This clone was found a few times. CDR3 loop: CASSFTGQRTSYEQYF. The DNA for the CDR3 is TGTGCCAGCAGCTTCACAGGACAAAGAACGTCCTACGAGCAGTACTTC. The genes are TRBV7-9 and TRBJ2-7; the D gene is possibly TRBD1 (5 bases). From germline, CDR1 is SEHNR and CDR2 FQNEAQ (reference sequence). Trimming shortened V by 3 bases and J by 1 base, and 16 bases separated the two germline ends. This CDR3 spans 16 amino acids. The variable domain in full, completed from reference TRBV7-9 and TRBJ2-7, reads DTGVSQNPRHKITKRGQNVTFRCDPISEHNRLYWYRQTLGQGPEFLTYFQNEAQLEKSRLLSDRFSAERPKGSFSTLEIQRTEQGDSAMYLCASSFTGQRTSYEQYFGPGTRLTVT.

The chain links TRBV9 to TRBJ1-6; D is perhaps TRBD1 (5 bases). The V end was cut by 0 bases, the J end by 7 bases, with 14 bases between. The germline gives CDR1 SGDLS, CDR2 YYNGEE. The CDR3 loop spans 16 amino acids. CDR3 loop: CASSVAPTGTNSPLHF. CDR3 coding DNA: TGTGCCAGCAGCGTAGCTCCAACGGGGACGAATTCACCCCTCCACTTT.

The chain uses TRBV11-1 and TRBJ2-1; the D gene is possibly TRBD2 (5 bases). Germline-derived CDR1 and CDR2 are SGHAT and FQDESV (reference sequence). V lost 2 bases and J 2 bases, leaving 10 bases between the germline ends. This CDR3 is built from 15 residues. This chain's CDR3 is CASSLMPAAYNEQFF. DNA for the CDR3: TGTGCCAGCAGCTTAATGCCAGCGGCCTACAATGAGCAGTTCTTC. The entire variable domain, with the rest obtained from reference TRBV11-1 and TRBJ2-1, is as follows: EAEVAQSPRYKITEKSQAVAFWCDPISGHATLYWYRQILGQGPELLVQFQDESVVDDSQLPKDRFSAERLKGVDSTLKIQPAELGDSAMYLCASSLMPAAYNEQFFGPGTRLTVL.

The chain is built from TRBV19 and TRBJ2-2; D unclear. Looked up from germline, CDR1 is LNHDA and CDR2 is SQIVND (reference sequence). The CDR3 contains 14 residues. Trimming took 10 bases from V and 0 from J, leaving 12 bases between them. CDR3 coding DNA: TGTGCCACGAAACCTGGGGCGAACACCGGGGAGCTGTTTTTT. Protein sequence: CATKPGANTGELFF.

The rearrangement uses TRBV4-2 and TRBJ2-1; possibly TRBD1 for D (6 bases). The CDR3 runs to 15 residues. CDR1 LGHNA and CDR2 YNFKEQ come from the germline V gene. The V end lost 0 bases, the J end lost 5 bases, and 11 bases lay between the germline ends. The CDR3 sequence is CASSQETHRDNEQFF. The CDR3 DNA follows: TGTGCCAGCAGCCAAGAAACTCACAGGGACAATGAGCAGTTCTTC.